This T cell receptor (beta chain) originates from a study of blood T cell repertoires in COVID-19. The assay was immunoSEQ multiplex PCR, and TCRdb's table has in-frame clones only and misses some. The sample has about 69,000 clones; 85% are singletons. Only a few counts were recorded for this clone. Trimming stripped 1 base from V and 1 base from J, with 5 bases between. The germline V gene encodes CDR1 KGHDR and CDR2 SFDVKD. The CDR3 extends over 14 amino acids. The source is an elderly man with acute or convalescent COVID-19. Sequenced sample: peripheral blood. V gene TRBV24-1 combines with J gene TRBJ2-3; D is unclear. For the CDR3, the DNA is TGTGCCACCAGTGATTTTCAGGGCACAGATACGCAGTATTTT. It yields the protein CATSDFQGTDTQYF.